Presented here are 4 T cell receptor beta chains from one specimen sequenced in a study of blood T cell repertoires in COVID-19. Libraries were prepared by immunoSEQ multiplex PCR; TCRdb keeps only in-frame clonotypes and omits some of them. The data contain approximately 210,000 clones, under 90% of them singletons. Sequenced input: peripheral blood. The receptors shown here come from a woman of 80 years or more with COVID-19, enrolled during active disease.

This chain connects TRBV9 to TRBJ1-2; a weak D match, TRBD1 (5 bases). CDR1 is SGDLS and CDR2 is YYNGEE in the germline V gene. This CDR3 contains 13 residues. The V and J ends lost 4 bases and 2 bases respectively, with 9 bases between them. CDR3 in amino acids: CASSPRQNYGYTF. Written as DNA, the CDR3 is TGTGCCAGCAGCCCCAGACAGAACTATGGCTACACCTTC.

Concerning this clone itself: One end of the junction is discordant with germline, which a read error may explain. The chain has TRBV5-1 and TRBJ1-3; 10 bases are shared with TRBD1. The length of the CDR3 is 15 residues. From germline, CDR1 is SGHRS and CDR2 YFSETQ. The CDR3 nucleotides are TGCGCCAGCAGCTTGGGACAGGGGGCTGGAGACACCATATATTTT. Encoded protein: CASSLGQGAGDTIYF.

This chain uses TRBV20-1 with TRBJ1-2, with D hard to call. In germline, CDR1 is DFQATT, CDR2 SNEGSKA (reference sequence). Trimming stripped 0 bases from V and 8 bases from J, with 7 bases between. The CDR3 length is 11 residues. CDR3: CSARDRVGYTF. In nucleotides, the CDR3 is TGCAGTGCTAGAGATCGGGTAGGCTACACCTTC.

This clone was found once. V and J are TRBV5-1 and TRBJ2-2; D possibly corresponds to TRBD1 (5 bases). Germline CDR1 and CDR2: SGHRS and YFSETQ. The V end lost 2 bases, the J end lost 9 bases, and 17 bases lay between the germline ends. The CDR3 contains 15 residues. The CDR3 protein is CASSFRVGLGRELFF. CDR3 in DNA: TGCGCCAGCAGCTTCAGGGTGGGCCTCGGTCGGGAGCTGTTTTTT.